This TCR beta chain is from a study of shared clonotypes between healthy human individuals. Germline CDR1 reads SGHRS; CDR2 reads YFSETQ. The CDR3 sequence is 16 residues long. Between the trimmed V and J ends, which lost 0 bases and 2 bases, there was a span of 9 bases. A roughly 200 ng quantity of DNA, roughly 30,000 T cell genomes, went into the sorted-subset replicate PCRs. Here immunoSEQ multiplex PCR was the method, and the copy in TCRdb shows in-frame clones only, minus some. The table records 2 million to 3 million clones, 80% to 95% of them present only once. The chain employs TRBV5-1 and TRBJ2-6, with D perhaps matching TRBD2 (5 bases). The sequence came from a man between 18 and 35 years old in good health. Some clones in this sample may be carry-over from other donors' samples. Sequencing was done on a sample of naive CD4+ T cells from PBMCs. Subset in this sample: CD45RA+ positively selected. CDR3 loop: CASSLDFGAGANVLTF. CDR3 bases: TGCGCCAGCAGCTTGGATTTCGGGGCTGGGGCCAACGTCCTGACTTTC.